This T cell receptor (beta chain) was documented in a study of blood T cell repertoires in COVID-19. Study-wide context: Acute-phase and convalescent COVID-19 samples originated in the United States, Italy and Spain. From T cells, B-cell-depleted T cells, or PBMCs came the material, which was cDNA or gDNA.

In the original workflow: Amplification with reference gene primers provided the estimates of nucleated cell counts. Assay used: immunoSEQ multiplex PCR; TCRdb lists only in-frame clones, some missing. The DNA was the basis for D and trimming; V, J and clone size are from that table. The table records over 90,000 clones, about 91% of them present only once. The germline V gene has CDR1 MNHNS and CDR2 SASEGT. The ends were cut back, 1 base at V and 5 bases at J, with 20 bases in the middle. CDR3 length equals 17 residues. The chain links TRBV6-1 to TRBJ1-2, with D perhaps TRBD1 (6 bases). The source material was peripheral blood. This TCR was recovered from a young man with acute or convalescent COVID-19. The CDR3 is CASSEGQGKGWGYGYTF. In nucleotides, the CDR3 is TGTGCCAGCAGTGAAGGGCAGGGGAAAGGGTGGGGTTATGGCTACACCTTC.